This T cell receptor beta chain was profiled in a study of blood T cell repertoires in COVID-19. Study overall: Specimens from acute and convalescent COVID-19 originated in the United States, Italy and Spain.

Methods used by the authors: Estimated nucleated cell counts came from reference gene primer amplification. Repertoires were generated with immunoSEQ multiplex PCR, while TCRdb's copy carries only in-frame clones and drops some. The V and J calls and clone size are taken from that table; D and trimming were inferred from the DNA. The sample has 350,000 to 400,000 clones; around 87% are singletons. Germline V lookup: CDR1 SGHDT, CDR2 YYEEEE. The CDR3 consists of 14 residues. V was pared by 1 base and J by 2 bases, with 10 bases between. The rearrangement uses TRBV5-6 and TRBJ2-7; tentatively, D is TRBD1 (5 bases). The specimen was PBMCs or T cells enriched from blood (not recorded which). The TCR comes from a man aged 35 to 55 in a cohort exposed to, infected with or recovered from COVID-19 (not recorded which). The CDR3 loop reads CASSLRQFPYEQYF. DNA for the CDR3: TGTGCCAGCAGCTTGCGACAGTTCCCCTACGAGCAGTACTTC. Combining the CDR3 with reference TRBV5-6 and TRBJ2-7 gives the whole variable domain DAGVTQSPTHLIKTRGQQVTLRCSPKSGHDTVSWYQQALGQGPQFIFQYYEEEERQRGNFPDRFSGHQFPNYSSELNVNALLLGDSALYLCASSLRQFPYEQYFGPGTRLTVT.